This TCR beta chain appears in the sequencing data of a study of blood T cell repertoires in COVID-19. Study background: Collection of acute and convalescent COVID-19 samples took place in the United States, Italy and Spain. The analysed material was cDNA or gDNA that came from T cells, B-cell-depleted T cells, or PBMCs.

Source study methods: Nucleated cell counts were estimated from reference gene primer amplification. TCRdb keeps only in-frame clones here, not all; method: immunoSEQ multiplex PCR. That table gives V, J and clone size, and the DNA gave D and trimming. The sample lists 95,000 or so clones; 79% were seen once. CDR3 size: 16 residues. Unmatched junction bases numbered 8, after V lost 6 bases and J lost 4 bases. Germline V lookup: CDR1 MDHEN, CDR2 SYDVKM. The sample consisted of peripheral blood. The TCR originated in a woman older than 75 with active or convalescent COVID-19. The chain links TRBV28 to TRBJ1-5; TRBD1 matches 11 bases. CDR3 amino acids: CASRPDRGPHNQPQHF. In DNA, the CDR3 is TGTGCCAGCAGACCGGACAGGGGGCCTCATAATCAGCCCCAGCATTTT.